What follows describes a single T cell receptor beta chain. The antigen is not known. The method was immunoSEQ multiplex PCR; TCRdb's version includes in-frame clones alone and lacks a portion of them. The table lists approximately 170,000 clones, approximately 86% of them singletons, with around 2.4% in the top ten. The data were taken from a study of cytomegalovirus exposure and HLA in healthy donors. Study in general: According to later analysis, the same platform produced the roughly 130 validation and 600 to 800 first-cohort repertoires. Study-wide results and caveats: As confirmed in vitro, three CMV-associated chains were specific for CMV antigens. The authors listed roughly 150 TCR beta chains as cytomegalovirus-associated.

These donors were members of the approximately 110-subject validation cohort, a group separate from the approximately 670-subject first cohort. The sequenced material came from PBMCs. The receptor was isolated from a man younger than 45 in good health and CMV-seropositive.

The CDR3 loop reads CASSVGRSSYNEQFF. The DNA for the CDR3 is TGTGCCAGCAGCGTAGGGAGGAGCTCCTACAATGAGCAGTTCTTC. The V call is TRBV9, the J call TRBJ2-1; TRBD2 is a possible D gene (5 bases). Germline-derived CDR1 and CDR2 are SGDLS and YYNGEE. This CDR3 has 15 amino acids. The V gene lost 0 bases and the J gene lost 0 bases, with 7 bases spanning the gap.